The present TCR beta chain was sequenced within a study of blood T cell repertoires in COVID-19. Across the whole study: The cDNA or gDNA used as material had been derived from T cells, B-cell-depleted T cells, or PBMCs.

Germline V gene lookup returns CDR1 KGHSH and CDR2 LQKENI. The V end lost 2 bases, the J end lost 8 bases, and 9 bases lay between the germline ends. The CDR3 loop spans 12 amino acids. Original analysis: For nucleated cells, counts were estimated from reference gene primer amplification. Some clones are missing from TCRdb's copy, which holds only in-frame ones; the method was immunoSEQ multiplex PCR. V, J and clone size were drawn from that table, and D and trimming were deduced from the DNA. This table holds 270,000 or so clones, more than 70% found once. The source material was peripheral blood. The rearrangement links TRBV18 to TRBJ1-1; possibly TRBD1 for D (6 bases). The TCR originated in a woman aged 18 to 35 with acute or convalescent COVID-19. Here the CDR3 DNA reads TGTGCCAGCTCACCAACAGGGCCCGAAGCTTTCTTT. This sequence encodes CASSPTGPEAFF.